These 30 T cell receptor beta chains were all obtained from the same sample, sequenced in a study of neurological immune-mediated disorders. MiXCR, applied by TCRdb to the 5' RACE reads, yields one record per CDR3 protein. Of some 76,000 distinct CDR3 sequences in the sample, more than 3% were seen once. Sequenced input: PBMCs. The receptor source for this set is a woman in her forties or fifties with multiple sclerosis.

This clonotype was counted at least ten times. The V gene is TRBV4-3, the J gene TRBJ1-1; perhaps TRBD1 as D (6 bases). CDR3 size: 15 residues. Trimming stripped 3 bases from V and 3 bases from J, with 14 bases between. Per the germline V gene, CDR1 is LGHNA and CDR2 is YSLEER. Here the CDR3 reads CASSQADRRDTEAFF. The CDR3 DNA sequence: TGCGCCAGCAGCCAGGCGGACAGACGGGACACTGAAGCTTTCTTT.

This clonotype was counted at least ten times. The rearrangement joins TRBV3-1 to TRBJ1-3; D possibly corresponds to TRBD1 (5 bases). The CDR3 contains 14 residues. Germline CDR1 and CDR2: LGHDT and YNNKEL (reference sequence). Trimming took off 6 bases at V and 4 bases at J, with 13 bases between the two ends. The CDR3 here is CASRTGGVGNTIYF. The DNA for the CDR3 is TGTGCCAGCAGGACGGGAGGGGTAGGAAACACCATATATTTT. The full variable domain, rest sourced from reference TRBV3-1 and TRBJ1-3, is DTAVSQTPKYLVTQMGNDKSIKCEQNLGHDTMYWYKQDSKKFLKIMFSYNNKELIINETVPNRFSPKSPDKAHLNLHINSLELGDSAVYFCASRTGGVGNTIYFGEGSWLTVV.

This clonotype was observed many times. This rearrangement joins TRBV6-6 to TRBJ1-2, with 7 positions matching TRBD1. The V gene's germline CDR1 is MNHNY and CDR2 SVGAGI (reference sequence). J gave up 0 bases and V 6 bases, and 4 bases lay outside the gene matches. There are 14 residues in the CDR3. For the CDR3, the DNA is TGTGCCAGCAGCCCGACAGGGACTAACTATGGCTACACCTTC. Translating gives CASSPTGTNYGYTF.

This clonotype was observed at least ten times. The rearrangement joins TRBV5-1 to TRBJ2-1; 7 bases are a match to TRBD2. V lost 7 bases, J lost 4 bases, and 2 bases stayed unmatched. CDR1 is SGHRS and CDR2 is YFSETQ in the germline V gene. This CDR3 region has 12 residues. The CDR3 here is CASGTTYNEQFF. In DNA, the CDR3 is TGCGCCAGCGGGACTACATACAATGAGCAGTTCTTC.

This clonotype was detected many times. V usage is TRBV5-1 and J usage is TRBJ2-7; D is possibly TRBD2 (5 bases). Trimming shortened V by 4 bases and J by 0 bases, and 11 bases separated the two germline ends. The CDR3 covers 14 residues. Germline V gene data show CDR1 as SGHRS and CDR2 as YFSETQ. The CDR3 DNA reads as TGCGCCAGCAGCCCCAAGCGGAGCTCCTACGAGCAGTACTTC. This encodes CASSPKRSSYEQYF.

This clonotype has at least ten counts. V usage is TRBV29-1 and J usage is TRBJ2-7; maybe TRBD1 (5 bases). This CDR3 spans 12 amino acids. The ends were cut back, 4 bases at V and 5 bases at J, with 12 bases in the middle. Germline V CDR1 and CDR2: SQVTM, ANQGSEA. The CDR3 DNA follows: TGCAGCGTTGTTCACAGGACCCACGAGCAGTACTTC. This codes for CSVVHRTHEQYF.

This clonotype was detected many times. The chain combines TRBV20-1 with TRBJ2-5; D is possibly TRBD1 or TRBD2 (5 bases each). Germline CDR1 DFQATT, CDR2 SNEGSKA (reference sequence). CDR3 length: 13 residues. Trimming left V 5 bases short and J 2 bases short, with 12 bases between. DNA for the CDR3: TGCAGTGCTGGGGGACCGTCGCAAGAGACCCAGTACTTC. Its translation: CSAGGPSQETQYF.

In this sample, this clonotype turned up many times. V is TRBV6-2 or TRBV6-3 and J is TRBJ2-6, with TRBD2 matching 9 bases. CDR1 MNHEY and CDR2 SVGEGT come from the germline V gene. CDR3 size: 19 residues. V gave up 2 bases and J gave up 2 bases; unmatched junction bases: 10. The CDR3 coding sequence is TGTGCCAGCAGTTACGGTTGGCGCGGGGGGGCCGCTGGGGCCAACGTCCTGACTTTC. This translates into CASSYGWRGGAAGANVLTF.

This clonotype has a handful of counts. V is TRBV5-1 and J is TRBJ1-6; possibly TRBD1 for D (5 bases). CDR1 SGHRS and CDR2 YFSETQ come from the germline V gene. There are 14 residues in the CDR3. Trimming removed 4 bases from V and 16 bases from J, with 21 bases in between. The CDR3 here is CASSPGAGGSRLHF. The CDR3 bases are TGCGCCAGCAGCCCTGGGGCTGGAGGCTCGAGACTCCACTTT. Based on the CDR3 plus reference TRBV5-1 and TRBJ1-6, the full variable domain is KAGVTQTPRYLIKTRGQQVTLSCSPISGHRSVSWYQQTPGQGLQFLFEYFSETQRNKGNFPGRFSGRQFSNSRSEMNVSTLELGDSALYLCASSPGAGGSRLHFGNGTRLTVT.

Many counts were recorded for this clonotype. V gene TRBV5-6 combines with J gene TRBJ2-7; 8 bases fit TRBD1. With V trimmed by 5 bases and J by 1 base, 5 bases remained unmatched. The V gene's germline CDR1 is SGHDT and CDR2 YYEEEE. This CDR3 spans 14 amino acids. The CDR3 sequence: CASSRDRPSYEQYV. The CDR3 DNA reads TGTGCCAGCAGTCGGGACAGGCCATCCTACGAGCAGTACGTC.

This clonotype occurred once. This may be a read error, as it is one base from a much larger clone. The chain is built from TRBV7-8 and TRBJ1-2; 12 bases align to TRBD1. The CDR3 loop spans 17 amino acids. CDR1 is SGHVS and CDR2 is FQNEAQ in the germline V gene. Trimming took 5 bases from V and 2 from J; bases not matched to a gene: 9. The CDR3 loop reads CASSDGTGGGVNYGYTF. DNA of the CDR3: TGTGCCAGCAGCGACGGGACAGGGGGCGGGGTAAACTATGGCTACACCTTC.

The V and J genes are TRBV6-2 or TRBV6-3 and TRBJ2-7; D remains unclear. This CDR3 is built from 13 residues. Trimming pared 6 bases from V and 2 bases from J, leaving 11 bases between. Germline V CDR1 and CDR2: MNHEY, SVGEGT. CDR3 amino acids: CASRRASTYEQYV. The CDR3 DNA follows: TGTGCCAGCAGACGGGCCTCAACCTACGAGCAGTACGTC.

This clonotype was recorded at least ten times. V and J are TRBV5-4 and TRBJ2-1, with 7 bases aligning to TRBD1. V gave up 3 bases and J gave up 9 bases; unmatched junction bases: 6. This CDR3 is built from 13 residues. Germline V gene data show CDR1 as SGHNT and CDR2 as YYREEE (reference sequence). The CDR3 sequence is CASSSGQRLEQFF. In DNA form, the CDR3 reads TGTGCCAGCAGCTCGGGACAGCGACTTGAGCAGTTCTTC.

This clonotype was seen ten or more times. The chain links TRBV7-2 to TRBJ2-1; 12 positions agree with TRBD2. Germline V gene sequence: CDR1 SGHTA, CDR2 FQGNSA. V gave up 3 bases and J gave up 1 base; unmatched junction bases: 10. CDR3 length equals 19 residues. CDR3: CASSFRSRLAGVSYNEQFF. For the CDR3, the DNA is TGTGCCAGCAGCTTCCGATCCAGACTAGCGGGAGTTTCCTACAATGAGCAGTTCTTC.

This clonotype was detected many times. V usage is TRBV7-8 and J usage is TRBJ2-1, with D perhaps matching TRBD2 (5 bases). V shed 8 bases and J shed 3 bases, with 14 bases lying between them. CDR3 size: 14 residues. Per germline, CDR1 SGHVS and CDR2 FQNEAQ. This CDR3 reads CASEEVGVYNEQFF. For the CDR3, the DNA is TGTGCCAGCGAGGAGGTCGGGGTCTACAATGAGCAGTTCTTC.

The sample holds many counts of this clonotype. The chain has TRBV7-9 and TRBJ2-7; TRBD1 might be the D (6 bases). CDR1 is SEHNR, CDR2 FQNEAQ, per germline (reference sequence). CDR3 size: 14 residues. Trimming stripped 6 bases from V and 3 bases from J, with 15 bases between. The CDR3: CASSSRQANYEQYF. The CDR3 DNA reads TGTGCCAGCAGTTCAAGACAGGCGAACTACGAGCAGTACTTC. The full variable domain, rest sourced from reference TRBV7-9 and TRBJ2-7, is DTGVSQNPRHKITKRGQNVTFRCDPISEHNRLYWYRQTLGQGPEFLTYFQNEAQLEKSRLLSDRFSAERPKGSFSTLEIQRTEQGDSAMYLCASSSRQANYEQYFGPGTRLTVT.

This clonotype was recorded many times. The chain combines TRBV7-9 with TRBJ1-4; maybe TRBD1 (5 bases). The V end lost 7 bases, the J end lost 8 bases, and 14 bases lay between the germline ends. This CDR3 is built from 13 residues. The germline gives CDR1 SEHNR, CDR2 FQNEAQ (reference sequence). CDR3 coding DNA: TGTGCCAGCACGTTACAGGTTGGGGAAAAACTGTTTTTT. Protein sequence: CASTLQVGEKLFF.

This clonotype was seen many times. The V and J genes are TRBV5-1 and TRBJ1-6, with a tentative D call TRBD1 (5 bases). The CDR3 sequence is 15 residues long. Germline CDR1 reads SGHRS; CDR2 reads YFSETQ. Trimming pared 3 bases from V and 6 bases from J, leaving 13 bases between. The CDR3 sequence: CASSSTGTFNSPLHF. Here the CDR3 DNA reads TGCGCCAGCAGCTCAACCGGGACCTTTAATTCACCCCTCCACTTT.

This clonotype was counted ten times or more. CDR3 nucleotide sequence: TGCGCCAGCAGCCAAGATCAAGGAATCGGGAAGCAGTACTTC. It encodes CASSQDQGIGKQYF. The chain couples TRBV4-1 to TRBJ2-7; D possibly corresponds to TRBD2 (5 bases). The CDR3 is made up of 14 amino acids. Germline CDR1 and CDR2: MGHRA and YSYEKL. Trimming cost V 0 bases and J 8 bases, with 14 bases left between them.

This clonotype showed up many times. The V gene is TRBV2, the J gene TRBJ2-1, with 10 nucleotides matching TRBD2. The germline V gene has CDR1 SNHLY and CDR2 FYNNEI. The CDR3 consists of 15 residues. After removal of 3 bases from V and 4 bases from J, the junction contained 3 bases not matched to a gene. The CDR3 coding sequence is TGTGCCAGCAGTGAGTCTAGCGGGGGATACAATGAGCAGTTCTTC. Protein: CASSESSGGYNEQFF.

This clonotype was found many times. This chain links TRBV20-1 with TRBJ2-1; 10 bases match TRBD2. There are 13 residues in the CDR3. Germline V gene sequence: CDR1 DFQATT, CDR2 SNEGSKA (reference sequence). Losses at the gene ends were 5 bases for V and 7 bases for J; bases not matched to a gene: 5. The chain's CDR3 is CSAPASGRNEQFF. For the CDR3, the DNA is TGCAGTGCTCCGGCTAGCGGGAGAAATGAGCAGTTCTTC.

This clonotype was counted at least ten times. This sequence joins TRBV3-1 and TRBJ2-1; D might be TRBD2 (5 bases). Between the trimmed V and J ends, which lost 2 bases and 10 bases, there was a span of 6 bases. The CDR3 is 11 amino acids. Germline CDR1 is LGHDT and CDR2 is YNNKEL (reference sequence). CDR3 DNA sequence: TGTGCCAGCAGCCAAAGAGGGGAGCAGTTCTTC. Its protein is CASSQRGEQFF.

At least ten counts were recorded for this clonotype. The rearrangement uses TRBV11-3 and TRBJ2-7; D is undetermined. The V end was cut by 8 bases, the J end by 4 bases, with 15 bases between. Germline assignment: CDR1 SGHNT and CDR2 YENEEA. This CDR3 comprises 13 residues. The DNA for the CDR3 is TGTGCCAGCTCTTTGCCGGGTATTTACGAGCAGTACTTC. This gives the protein CASSLPGIYEQYF.

This clonotype was seen many times. In DNA, the CDR3 is TGTGCCAGCAGTGACGGAGGGGGAGTAACAGATACGCAGTATTTT. Protein sequence: CASSDGGGVTDTQYF. The chain employs TRBV6-4 and TRBJ2-3, with D perhaps being TRBD1 or TRBD2 (6 bases each). V was cut by 2 bases and J by 3 bases, with 12 bases left in between. The CDR3 contains 15 residues. Germline V gene lookup returns CDR1 MRHNA and CDR2 SNTAGT.

This clonotype was picked up many times. The chain joins TRBV7-9 to TRBJ1-5, with unresolved D. CDR3 size: 12 residues. V shed 3 bases and J shed 4 bases, with 4 bases lying between them. The germline gives CDR1 SEHNR, CDR2 FQNEAQ (reference sequence). The CDR3 nucleotides are TGTGCCAGCAGCTTGGGAAATCAGCCCCAGCATTTT. This sequence encodes CASSLGNQPQHF.

This clonotype was recorded a few times. A much larger clonotype is one base distant, so this may be a read error. This is likely a read error, given that the CDR3 carries no conserved phenylalanine or tryptophan at its end. The V call is TRBV6-2 or TRBV6-3, the J call TRBJ2-5; TRBD2 matches 7 bases. CDR1 is MNHEY and CDR2 is SVGEGT in the germline V gene. V lost 6 bases and J lost 5; bases outside the gene matches: 12. The length of the CDR3 is 15 residues. The CDR3 region has the DNA TGTGCCAGCAGCCCGTACGGGCGGGAGTGGGAGACCCAGTACTGC. Translation gives CASSPYGREWETQYC.

Many counts were recorded for this clonotype. V gene TRBV18 combines with J gene TRBJ2-2; the D gene is possibly TRBD2 (5 bases). Germline V gene lookup returns CDR1 KGHSH and CDR2 LQKENI. Trimming took off 10 bases at V and 7 bases at J, with 19 bases between the two ends. CDR3 size: 14 residues. Here the CDR3 reads CAINPPVGVGELFF. The CDR3 coding sequence is TGTGCCATCAACCCGCCGGTCGGGGTCGGGGAGCTGTTTTTT.

This clonotype was counted ten times or more. This sequence joins TRBV6-6 and TRBJ2-1; 8 nucleotides line up with TRBD2. Germline V CDR1 and CDR2: MNHNY, SVGAGI (reference sequence). Losses at the gene ends were 4 bases for V and 3 bases for J; bases not matched to a gene: 11. The CDR3 is 17 amino acids. The DNA for the CDR3 is TGTGCCAGCAGTTTAACTCTCAGCGGGAGAGTCTACAATGAGCAGTTCTTC. It translates to CASSLTLSGRVYNEQFF.

This clonotype has ten or more counts. The chain couples TRBV6-2 or TRBV6-3 to TRBJ2-1; 13 positions agree with TRBD2. Germline CDR1 is MNHEY and CDR2 is SVGEGT. With 2 bases clipped from V and 6 bases from J, the junction kept 1 base outside the gene matches. The CDR3 is 15 residues long. The CDR3 bases are TGTGCCAGCAGTTACCGGACTAGCGGGGGCAATGAGCAGTTCTTC. It yields the protein CASSYRTSGGNEQFF.

This clonotype was detected many times. The rearrangement links TRBV7-2 to TRBJ1-3; 7 bases fit TRBD1. There are 13 residues in the CDR3. Unmatched junction bases numbered 4, after V lost 4 bases and J lost 7 bases. Per the germline V gene, CDR1 is SGHTA and CDR2 is FQGNSA. The CDR3 DNA sequence: TGTGCCAGCAGCTCGCGACAGGGCAACACCATATATTTT. This gives the protein CASSSRQGNTIYF.